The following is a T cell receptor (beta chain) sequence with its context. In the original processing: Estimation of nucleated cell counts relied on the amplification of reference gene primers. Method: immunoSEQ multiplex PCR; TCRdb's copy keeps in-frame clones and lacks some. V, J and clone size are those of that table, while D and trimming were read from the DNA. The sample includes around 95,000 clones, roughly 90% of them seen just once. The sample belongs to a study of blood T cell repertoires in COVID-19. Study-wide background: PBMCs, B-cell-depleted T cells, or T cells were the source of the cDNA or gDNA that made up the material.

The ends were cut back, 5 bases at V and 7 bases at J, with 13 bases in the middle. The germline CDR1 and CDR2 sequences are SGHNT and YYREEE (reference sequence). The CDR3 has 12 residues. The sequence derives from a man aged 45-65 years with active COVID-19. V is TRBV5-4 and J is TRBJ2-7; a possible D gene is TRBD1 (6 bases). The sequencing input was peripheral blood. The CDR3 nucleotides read TGTGCCAGCAGTTGGGACAATGGGGAGCAGTACTTC. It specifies CASSWDNGEQYF.